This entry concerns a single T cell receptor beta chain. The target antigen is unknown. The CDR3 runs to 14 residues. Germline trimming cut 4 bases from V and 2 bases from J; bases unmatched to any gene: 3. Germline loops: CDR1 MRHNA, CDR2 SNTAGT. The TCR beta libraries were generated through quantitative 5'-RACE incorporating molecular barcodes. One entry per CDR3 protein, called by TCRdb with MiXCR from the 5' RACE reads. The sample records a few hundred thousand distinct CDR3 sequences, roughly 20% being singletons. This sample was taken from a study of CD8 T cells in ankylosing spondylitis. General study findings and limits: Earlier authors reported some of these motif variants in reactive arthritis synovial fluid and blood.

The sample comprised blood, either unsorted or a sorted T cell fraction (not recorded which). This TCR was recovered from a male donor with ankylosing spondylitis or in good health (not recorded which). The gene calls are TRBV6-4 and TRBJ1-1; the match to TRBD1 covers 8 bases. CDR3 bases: TGTGCCAGCAGTGCGGGACAGGAAAACACTGAAGCTTTCTTT. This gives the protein CASSAGQENTEAFF.